The rows below give T cell receptor beta chains drawn from one sample of a study of blood T cell repertoires in COVID-19. Measured with immunoSEQ multiplex PCR; TCRdb has only the in-frame clones, and not every one. Counted here are 190,000 or so clones, around 88% occurring once; the ten biggest clones make up about 9.7%. The source material was PBMCs or T cells enriched from blood (not recorded which). The receptors were sampled from a woman in her twenties or thirties who had recovered from COVID-19. Both conserved end residues are part of each CDR3. The order of the fields is CDR3 length, D gene, J gene, V gene, CDR3 protein. The D gene is left open where the match is weak.

16 | TRBD1 | TRBJ1-1 | TRBV18 | CASSPPGTGSGTEAFF
18 | TRBD1 | TRBJ2-7 | TRBV19 | CASSIGGTGAAFSYEQYF
16 | TRBD1 | TRBJ1-6 | TRBV6-6 | CASSYSGTAYNSPLHF
20 | TRBD1 | TRBJ2-2 | TRBV5-5 | CASSLVRSTLQGANTGELFF
15 | . | TRBJ1-3 | TRBV2 | CASSEREGGGNTIYF
16 | TRBD2 | TRBJ2-5 | TRBV19 | CASGGGVAGVGETQYF
14 | TRBD2 | TRBJ2-7 | TRBV3-1/TRBV3-2 | CASSRTSGILEQYF
11 | . | TRBJ1-2 | TRBV30 | CAWSVQRGYTF
15 | TRBD1 | TRBJ1-5 | TRBV28 | CASSWGQGGIQPQHF
15 | . | TRBJ1-1 | TRBV2 | CASMKRQTLNTEAFF
15 | . | TRBJ2-2 | TRBV3-1/TRBV3-2 | CASSQDQGFVGELFF
14 | . | TRBJ2-7 | TRBV2 | CACLLLEGANEQYF
15 | TRBD2 | TRBJ2-3 | TRBV5-1 | CASSLVAGPTDTQYF
15 | . | TRBJ2-6 | TRBV5-1 | CASSAGTPGANVLTF
14 | . | TRBJ1-1 | TRBV3-1/TRBV3-2 | CASSQEVFGTEAFF
13 | . | TRBJ1-1 | TRBV11-3 | CASSLDPNTEAFF
13 | . | TRBJ1-4 | TRBV7-2 | CASSLVLNEKLFF
16 | . | TRBJ1-4 | TRBV19 | CASSDGETGDHEKLFF
16 | TRBD2 | TRBJ2-1 | TRBV27 | CASSPLGSGSDNEQFF
14 | . | TRBJ2-3 | TRBV5-4 | CASSPGQGGDTQYF
14 | TRBD1 | TRBJ1-6 | TRBV28 | CASLTGSYNSPLHF
15 | . | TRBJ2-7 | TRBV5-5 | CASSLVGGLYYEQYF
14 | . | TRBJ2-2 | TRBV9 | CASSVVGVTGELFF
16 | TRBD1 | TRBJ2-1 | TRBV6-4 | CASSDIPQGPTNEQFF
14 | . | TRBJ1-2 | TRBV7-3 | CASSSQGAYYGYTF
15 | TRBD1 | TRBJ1-2 | TRBV5-6 | CASSPWTGGADGYTF
14 | . | TRBJ2-5 | TRBV5-1 | CASSLGQGIQTQYF
15 | . | TRBJ2-3 | TRBV18 | CASSPLGGSTDTQYF
19 | TRBD1 | TRBJ1-5 | TRBV3-1/TRBV3-2 | CASSQVPQQGQYSNQPQHF
13 | . | TRBJ2-7 | TRBV5-6 | CASSFAGYNEQYF
15 | TRBD1 | TRBJ1-1 | TRBV3-1/TRBV3-2 | CASSRGGTVNTEAFF
13 | . | TRBJ1-1 | TRBV2 | CASSTGFGTEAFF
15 | TRBD1 | TRBJ1-2 | TRBV5-6 | CASSLGAGGGYGYTF
14 | . | TRBJ2-1 | TRBV7-6 | CASSLVARGDEQFF
17 | TRBD2 | TRBJ2-3 | TRBV4-2 | CASGGKSLAGAEDTQYF
15 | TRBD2 | TRBJ2-1 | TRBV10-3 | CAISQGLAGVNEQFF
14 | . | TRBJ2-6 | TRBV24-1 | CATADSSGANVLTF
16 | TRBD2 | TRBJ2-1 | TRBV3-1/TRBV3-2 | CASSQFAGGSYNEQFF
20 | . | TRBJ2-5 | TRBV27 | CASSLEGQPFLGGRRETQYF
14 | TRBD2 | TRBJ2-7 | TRBV6-4 | CASRPWRENYEQYF
17 | TRBD2 | TRBJ2-7 | TRBV28 | CASTAGGTVGSYYEQYF
13 | . | TRBJ2-1 | TRBV19 | CASRGTDYNEQFF
15 | TRBD1 | TRBJ2-5 | TRBV7-9 | CASSPTTGLFETQYF
16 | TRBD1 | TRBJ2-1 | TRBV7-9 | CASSLSMGQGVKEQFF
16 | TRBD2 | TRBJ2-1 | TRBV4-2 | CASSQDGTSGHNEQFF
14 | . | TRBJ1-1 | TRBV7-9 | CASSSDSRGTEAFF
15 | TRBD2 | TRBJ2-1 | TRBV24-1 | CATSGGLQQLHEQFF
13 | . | TRBJ2-5 | TRBV11-3 | CASSLEGSGTQYF
18 | TRBD2 | TRBJ2-1 | TRBV19 | CASSIEGTSGLPYNEQFF
14 | . | TRBJ2-1 | TRBV7-9 | CASSNEGTTSEQFF
19 | . | TRBJ1-4 | TRBV5-5 | CASSSQPLGGSATNEKLFF
14 | . | TRBJ2-5 | TRBV27 | CASSLSQAAGTQYF
15 | . | TRBJ2-5 | TRBV11-2 | CASSLTGGPQETQYF